The subject of this entry is one T cell receptor (beta chain). V gave up 1 base and J gave up 5 bases, with 10 bases separating them. The CDR3 totals 14 residues. Germline values: CDR1 SGHNT, CDR2 YYREEE (reference sequence). Naive CD8 cells were CD45RO-negative, positively selected for CCR7, excluding terminally differentiated effector memory CD45RA+ cells. The sample comes from a study of shared clonotypes between healthy human individuals. Measured with immunoSEQ multiplex PCR; TCRdb has only the in-frame clones, and not every one. The table records approximately 810,000 clones, nearly 95% of them present only once.

The material sequenced was naive CD8+ T cells sorted from blood. This TCR derives from a man under 40 in good health. The chain combines TRBV5-4 with TRBJ2-1, with D maybe TRBD2 (6 bases). The CDR3 region is CASSLRRDDNEQFF. CDR3 nucleotide sequence: TGTGCCAGCAGCTTGCGGCGGGACGACAATGAGCAGTTCTTC.